The present entry profiles one T cell receptor beta chain with its context. Its antigen is not known. The record originates from a study of beta chain features in type 1 diabetes. Study context: Patient and healthy donor groups were alike in age, gender and cell yields.

CDR1 is GTSNPN and CDR2 is SVGIG in the germline V gene (reference sequence). There are 13 residues in the CDR3. The V and J ends lost 2 bases and 2 bases respectively, with 10 bases between them. The investigators reverse transcribed all of the isolated RNA, so they sequenced expressed TCRB transcripts. The table came from immunoSEQ multiplex PCR; TCRdb's copy has only in-frame clones and leaves some out. This table has 300,000 to 350,000 clones, roughly 14% appearing once. Overall study findings and caveats: Moderately but significantly shorter TCRB CDR3s were found in Type 1 diabetes patients in all four CD4+ subsets.

The sequenced material came from naive CD4+ T cells from blood. The receptor was isolated from a young woman with type 1 diabetes. The chain carries TRBV30 and TRBJ2-7; weak D call: TRBD1 (5 bases). Here the CDR3 reads CAWSRGQTYEQYF. The CDR3 DNA is TGTGCCTGGAGTAGGGGCCAGACCTACGAGCAGTACTTC. Full variable domain (remainder filled in from reference TRBV30 and TRBJ2-7): SQTIHQWPATLVQPVGSPLSLECTVEGTSNPNLYWYRQAAGRGLQLLFYSVGIGQISSEVPQNLSASRPQDRQFILSSKKLLLSDSGFYLCAWSRGQTYEQYFGPGTRLTVT.